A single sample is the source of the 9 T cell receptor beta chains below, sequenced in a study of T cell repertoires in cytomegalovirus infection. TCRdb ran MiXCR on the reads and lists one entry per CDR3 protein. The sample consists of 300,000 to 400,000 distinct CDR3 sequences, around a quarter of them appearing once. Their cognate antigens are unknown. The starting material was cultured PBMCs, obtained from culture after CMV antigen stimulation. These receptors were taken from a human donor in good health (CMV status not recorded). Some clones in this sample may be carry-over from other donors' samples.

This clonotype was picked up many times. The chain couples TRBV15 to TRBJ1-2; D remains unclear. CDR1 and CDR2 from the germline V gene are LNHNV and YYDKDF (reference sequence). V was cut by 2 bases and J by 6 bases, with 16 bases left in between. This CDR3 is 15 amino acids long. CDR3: CATSRRSPYGNGYTF. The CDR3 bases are TGTGCCACCAGCAGACGTTCTCCCTATGGCAATGGCTACACCTTC.

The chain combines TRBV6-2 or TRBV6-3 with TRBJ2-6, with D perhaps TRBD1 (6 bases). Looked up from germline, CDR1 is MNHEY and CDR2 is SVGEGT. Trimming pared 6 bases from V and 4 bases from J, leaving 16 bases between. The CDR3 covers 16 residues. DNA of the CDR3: TGTGCCAGCAGAACCGACAGGTTCGGAGGGGCCAACGTCCTGACTTTC. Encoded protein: CASRTDRFGGANVLTF.

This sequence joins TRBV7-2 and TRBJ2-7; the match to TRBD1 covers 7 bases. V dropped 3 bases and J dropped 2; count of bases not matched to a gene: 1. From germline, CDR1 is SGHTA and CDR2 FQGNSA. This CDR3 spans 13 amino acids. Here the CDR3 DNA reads TGTGCCAGCAGCTTGGACAGGACCTACGAGCAGTACTTC. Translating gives CASSLDRTYEQYF.

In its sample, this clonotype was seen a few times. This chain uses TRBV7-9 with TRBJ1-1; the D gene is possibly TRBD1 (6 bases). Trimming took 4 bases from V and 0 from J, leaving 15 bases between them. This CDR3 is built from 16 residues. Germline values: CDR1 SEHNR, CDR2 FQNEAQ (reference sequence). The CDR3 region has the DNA TGTGCCAGCAGCTCCCGCCCCGGACAGATGAACACTGAAGCTTTCTTT. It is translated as CASSSRPGQMNTEAFF.

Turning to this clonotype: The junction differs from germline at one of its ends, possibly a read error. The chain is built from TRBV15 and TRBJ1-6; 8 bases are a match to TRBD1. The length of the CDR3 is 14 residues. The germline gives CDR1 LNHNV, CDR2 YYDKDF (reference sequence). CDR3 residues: CATSRGQETSPLHF. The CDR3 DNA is TGTGCCACCAGCAGGGGACAGGAGACTTCACCTCTCCACTTT.

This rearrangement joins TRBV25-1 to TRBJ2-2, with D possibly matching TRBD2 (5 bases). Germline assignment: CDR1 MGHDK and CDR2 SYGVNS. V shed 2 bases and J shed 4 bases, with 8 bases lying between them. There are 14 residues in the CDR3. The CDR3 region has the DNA TGTGCCAGCAGTGAACCGGCGGGCACCGGGGAGCTGTTTTTT. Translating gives CASSEPAGTGELFF.

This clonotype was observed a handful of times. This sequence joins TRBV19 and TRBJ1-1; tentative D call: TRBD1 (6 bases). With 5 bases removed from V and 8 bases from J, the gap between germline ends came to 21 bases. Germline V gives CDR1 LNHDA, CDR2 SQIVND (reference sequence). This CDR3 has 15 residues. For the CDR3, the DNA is TGTGCCAGTAGTCAGATGAGGCAGGGGCCCCCCGAAGCTTTCTTT. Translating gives CASSQMRQGPPEAFF. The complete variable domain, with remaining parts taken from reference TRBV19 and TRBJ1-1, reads DGGITQSPKYLFRKEGQNVTLSCEQNLNHDAMYWYRQDPGQGLRLIYYSQIVNDFQKGDIAEGYSVSREKKESFPLTVTSAQKNPTAFYLCASSQMRQGPPEAFFGQGTRLTVV.

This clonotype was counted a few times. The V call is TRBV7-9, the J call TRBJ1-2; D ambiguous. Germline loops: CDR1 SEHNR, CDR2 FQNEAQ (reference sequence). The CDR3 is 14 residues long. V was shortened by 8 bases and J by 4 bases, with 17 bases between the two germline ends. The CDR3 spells CASEDPGRLYGYTF. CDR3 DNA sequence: TGTGCCAGCGAGGATCCGGGGAGGCTCTATGGCTACACCTTC.

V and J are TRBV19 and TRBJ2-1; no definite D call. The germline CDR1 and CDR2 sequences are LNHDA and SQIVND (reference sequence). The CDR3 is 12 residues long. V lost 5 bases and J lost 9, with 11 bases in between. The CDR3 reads CASSSRLPEQFF. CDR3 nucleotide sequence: TGTGCCAGTAGTTCGCGCCTACCTGAGCAGTTCTTC.